Listed below are T cell receptor beta chains from one sample, sequenced in a study of T cell repertoires in cytomegalovirus infection. A single record per CDR3 protein comes from TCRdb applying MiXCR to the reads. The profile shows roughly 500,000 distinct CDR3 sequences, about 10% of them singletons. The sequencing sample was made of PBMCs. The source is a human donor in good health (CMV status not recorded). Some clones in this sample may be carry-over from other donors' samples. Each CDR3 is given with its conserved first and last residue. Fields, in order: V gene, CDR3 length, D gene, CDR3 protein. A D gene is named only where the DNA matches it firmly.

V: TRBV18
length: 15
D: .
CDR3: CASSRVGTPIAEQYF

V: TRBV11-1
length: 15
D: .
CDR3: CASSYTDQTSYEQYF

V: TRBV10-1
length: 15
D: TRBD1
CDR3: CASNDDRGVDAEAFF

V: TRBV5-5
length: 13
D: .
CDR3: CASSPTRSETQYF

V: TRBV3-1
length: 13
D: .
CDR3: CASSQTGREEAFF

V: TRBV20-1
length: 13
D: TRBD1
CDR3: CSARDNRGTEAFF

V: TRBV12-3/TRBV12-4
length: 14
D: TRBD2
CDR3: CASSSGGAKDTQYF

V: TRBV5-1
length: 16
D: TRBD1
CDR3: CASSPRQGTLSYEQYF

V: TRBV29-1
length: 12
D: .
CDR3: CSVFEGDYGYTF

V: TRBV11-2
length: 15
D: TRBD2
CDR3: CASSVRGAPTDTQYF

V: TRBV24-1
length: 12
D: .
CDR3: CATSVGNTEAFF

V: TRBV10-3
length: 16
D: TRBD2
CDR3: CAISDLVAGKTGELFF

V: TRBV29-1
length: 15
D: TRBD2
CDR3: CSVEGGGAGANVLTF

V: TRBV4-2
length: 14
D: .
CDR3: CASSQEKLGETQYF

V: TRBV20-1
length: 12
D: .
CDR3: CSAPALTDTQYF

V: TRBV6-2/TRBV6-3
length: 11
D: .
CDR3: CASGTYNEQFF

V: TRBV20-1
length: 13
D: .
CDR3: CSAHSRPNTEAFF

V: TRBV7-2
length: 11
D: .
CDR3: CASSLKNTIYF

V: TRBV5-1
length: 20
D: .
CDR3: CASRLGVLRARQDEFYEQYF

V: TRBV28
length: 16
D: TRBD2
CDR3: CASTILAGGGTGELFF

V: TRBV29-1
length: 13
D: .
CDR3: CSVGGGRFDEQFF

V: TRBV7-6
length: 14
D: TRBD2
CDR3: CASSGGLAAGEQFF

V: TRBV28
length: 15
D: .
CDR3: CASTRSTQGIGGYTF

V: TRBV12-3/TRBV12-4
length: 14
D: TRBD2
CDR3: CASSISGRAYEQYF

V: TRBV20-1
length: 14
D: .
CDR3: CSASGQGSYNEQFF

V: TRBV20-1
length: 17
D: .
CDR3: CSASVYRGAPSNEKLFF

V: TRBV27
length: 13
D: TRBD2
CDR3: CASKREGIGELFF

V: TRBV30
length: 11
D: .
CDR3: CASRPHNEQFF

V: TRBV9
length: 12
D: .
CDR3: CASSVDRDTQYF

V: TRBV23-1
length: 15
D: TRBD2
CDR3: CAGGALAGMTYEQYF

V: TRBV6-5
length: 13
D: .
CDR3: CASLGDVDYGYTF

V: TRBV29-1
length: 12
D: .
CDR3: CSLLKDTGELFF

V: TRBV5-6
length: 13
D: .
CDR3: CASSLKAAASAFF

V: TRBV2
length: 15
D: .
CDR3: CASSEDPKPPYGYTF

V: TRBV5-6
length: 14
D: .
CDR3: CASSLYRDGEKLFF

V: TRBV9
length: 16
D: .
CDR3: CASSGGTVISGYGYTF

V: TRBV9
length: 14
D: .
CDR3: CASSVGDLGDTQYF